This T cell receptor beta chain was documented in a study of blood T cells in healthy people across ages. Findings and limits, study-wide: Changes in expanded clonotypes were possibly confounded, as the CMV status of donors was unknown. Diversity of TCR beta per million T cells declined in a roughly linear way with age.

A remark on this clonotype: Its antigen is currently unknown.

With a J-beta primer mix and a sample-barcoded 5' primer, a second PCR ran roughly 6 to 12 cycles. Each TCR beta cDNA got a 12-nucleotide random molecular identifier. In TCRdb, the 5' RACE reads were re-called with MiXCR into one record per CDR3 protein. Among around 750,000 distinct CDR3 sequences, 40% to 65% were seen once, and the ten largest hold roughly 37%. The sequence was obtained from a man aged 80 or over in good health. Sequenced material: blood.

The CDR3 is CASSLAQGRAEAFF. Here the CDR3 DNA reads TGTGCCAGCAGCTTAGCGCAGGGGCGGGCTGAAGCTTTCTTT. V gene TRBV7-6 combines with J gene TRBJ1-1, with D possibly TRBD1 on 6 matching bases. Trimming pared 0 bases from V and 6 bases from J, leaving 11 bases between. Germline V gene data show CDR1 as SGHVS and CDR2 as FNYEAQ. The CDR3 runs 14 residues.